The rows below give T cell receptor beta chains drawn from one sample of a study of blood T cells in healthy people across ages. TCRdb ran MiXCR on the 5' RACE reads and lists one entry per CDR3 protein. The repertoire holds hundreds of thousands of distinct CDR3 sequences, with roughly 32% as singletons. The sample taken for sequencing was blood. The receptor source for this set is a woman of 80 years or more in good health. Both conserved end residues are part of each CDR3. D genes are given only for firm matches. For some rows the clone size is stated as once, few or many, or as a class when expanded; others skip it.

j_gene,v_gene,d_gene,abundance,CDR3aa,CDR3nt
TRBJ1-6,TRBV20-1,-,many,CSARALRNSPLHF,TGCAGTGCTAGAGCCCTTCGGAATTCACCCCTCCACTTT
TRBJ2-7,TRBV9,TRBD2,many,CASSVGGSGGYYEQYF,TGTGCCAGCAGCGTAGGAGGTAGCGGGGGATACTACGAGCAGTACTTC
TRBJ2-3,TRBV7-2,TRBD2,many,CASSLAIGGGAADTQYF,TGTGCCAGCAGCTTAGCGATTGGCGGGGGGGCCGCAGATACGCAGTATTTT
TRBJ1-6,TRBV20-1,-,-,CSARDQGDYYNSPLHF,TGCAGTGCTAGAGATCAGGGAGACTACTATAATTCACCCCTCCACTTT
TRBJ1-2,TRBV6-1,-,many,CASTTRGDGYTF,TGTGCCAGCACCACCAGAGGGGATGGCTACACCTTC
TRBJ2-2,TRBV20-1,-,-,CSARALQGYGELFF,TGCAGTGCTAGAGCCCTCCAAGGGTACGGGGAGCTGTTTTTT
TRBJ1-5,TRBV5-6,TRBD1,-,CASSFGQGRNQPQHF,TGTGCCAGCAGCTTCGGACAGGGTAGGAATCAGCCCCAGCATTTT
TRBJ2-7,TRBV9,-,-,CASSRRQAPANSPLYF,TGTGCCAGCAGCAGACGACAGGCCCCCGCTAATTCACCCCTCTACTTC
TRBJ1-2,TRBV12-1,-,many,CASSFPGPSYGYTF,TGTGCCAGCAGCTTCCCGGGACCGTCCTATGGCTACACCTTC
TRBJ2-1,TRBV3-1,-,many,CASLSGYNEQFF,TGTGCCAGCCTAAGCGGTTACAATGAGCAGTTCTTC
TRBJ2-6,TRBV5-1,TRBD2,many,CASSVTSGASSGANVLTF,TGCGCCAGCAGCGTGACTAGCGGGGCCTCCTCTGGGGCCAACGTCCTGACTTTC
TRBJ1-2,TRBV7-2,-,many,CASSIRQRDYGYTF,TGTGCCAGCAGCATAAGACAGCGAGACTATGGCTACACCTTC
TRBJ2-4,TRBV5-1,-,-,CASSLQGGRPNTKNIQYF,TGCGCCAGCAGCCTTCAAGGTGGCAGACCAAATACCAAAAACATTCAGTACTTC
TRBJ2-3,TRBV5-1,TRBD1,many,CASSLDVLGQSTDTQYF,TGCGCCAGCAGCTTGGATGTTTTGGGACAGAGCACAGATACGCAGTATTTT
TRBJ1-5,TRBV7-8,TRBD1,few,CASSQGAGQPQHF,TGTGCCAGCAGTCAGGGGGCAGGACAGCCCCAGCATTTT
TRBJ2-5,TRBV20-1,TRBD2,many,CSAIRLAEETQYF,TGCAGTGCTATCCGACTAGCGGAAGAGACCCAGTACTTC
TRBJ2-1,TRBV6-2/TRBV6-3,-,many,CASSYSAGQRVTNEQFF,TGTGCCAGCAGTTACTCCGCGGGACAGCGGGTGACGAATGAGCAGTTCTTC
TRBJ2-1,TRBV9,-,many,CASSVADEQFF,TGTGCCAGCAGCGTAGCTGATGAGCAGTTCTTC